This T cell receptor (beta chain) was captured by sequencing in a study of response to subunit inactivated influenza vaccine. The CDR3 is 15 residues long. In germline, CDR1 is LNHDA, CDR2 SQIVND (reference sequence). The V and J ends lost 4 bases and 7 bases respectively, with 20 bases between them. Each CDR3 protein gets one entry after TCRdb re-called the RT-PCR reads with MiXCR. Among more than 550,000 distinct CDR3 sequences listed, over 9% were seen once. This clonotype was seen only a few times. The data were also submitted as part of a second study, on T cells expressing NK-cell markers. That paper states: In generating TCR beta cDNA, 5'RACE template switching with UMIs was used. Within the sequenced cohort of eight donors, seven exhibited HCMV seropositivity and one was seronegative. In several donors, dominant NKG2C+ clonotypes were roughly 1.0-8% of CD8+ T cells.

Source: PBMCs from blood, taken on the day of vaccination. The gene calls are TRBV19 and TRBJ2-7; tentative D call: TRBD2 (9 bases). The receptor comes from a man in his fifties or sixties who received an inactivated influenza vaccine. The CDR3 DNA reads TGTGCCAGTAGTACAGCTAGCGGGACAGGAAATGAGCAGTACTTC. Amino acid sequence: CASSTASGTGNEQYF.